This T cell receptor (beta chain) was identified during a study of T-cell reconstitution after alpha-beta-depleted transplantation in children (dated by TCRdb to the mid-2010s). Broadly, across the study: Using TCR repertoire profiling, the study followed T-cell immune reconstitution in a quantitative way in children after TCRalphabeta/CD19-depleted allogeneic hematopoietic cell transplantation.

According to the germline V gene, CDR1 reads SGHTA and CDR2 reads FQGTGA. V is shortened by 4 bases, J by 2 bases, and the region joining them spans 29 bases. The CDR3, from cysteine to phenylalanine, totals 20 residues. Only CDR3 DNA is held: 60 bases, read in frame from base 1. Library preparation used PCR. The sequencer listed for this sample is Illumina HiSeq 2500. TCR library preparation used molecular barcoding, with unique molecular identifiers applied to normalize quantification of the TCRbeta repertoire. The public reads were reanalyzed by TCRdb: fastp trimming at Q25, MiXCR alignment, in-frame beta chains only. Merged by CDR3 protein, the rows form single entries marked with the most common genes and DNA. The sample data list about 340,000 distinct CDR3 sequences, and about 9.3% of these were observed just once. The top ten constitute 2.4% of the sample. Comment on this clonotype: Its specific antigen is unknown. No base qualities exist here, and no much larger clone lies one base off it.

The sequence was collected from a human donor who donated a stem cell graft to a child with acute lymphoblastic leukemia. The receptor chain draws on TRBV7-3 and TRBJ2-5; the D element could tentatively be TRBD1 or TRBD2, as 6 bases agree for each. The source material was PBMCs from the stem cell graft donor, sampled from the stem cell graft. The CDR3 region reads CASSSQGSSRTIRGQETQYF. The sequenced DNA is TGTGCCAGCAGCTCCCAAGGTAGTTCACGGACTATAAGGGGGCAAGAGACCCAGTACTTC.